The next 21 T cell receptor beta chains were all read from a single sample in a study of blood T cells in healthy people across ages. Through a sample-barcoded 5' primer and a J-beta primer mix, a second PCR was run for roughly 7 to 12 cycles. One entry per CDR3 protein, called by TCRdb with MiXCR from the 5' RACE reads. The profile shows around 1,700,000 distinct CDR3 sequences, 28% of them singletons. The material sequenced was blood. The receptor set was obtained from a woman between 25 and 40 years old in good health.

This clonotype was observed many times. This chain's CDR3 is CASSKGQGPFAEYF. In nucleotides, the CDR3 is TGTGCCAGCAGTAAAGGACAGGGACCGTTCGCCGAGTACTTC. This chain joins TRBV12-3 or TRBV12-4 and TRBJ2-5, with 8 bases fitting TRBD1. Unmatched junction bases numbered 14, after V lost 5 bases and J lost 12 bases. The CDR3 runs 14 residues.

This chain's CDR3 is CSASGTYSNQPQHF. The CDR3 DNA reads TGCAGTGCTAGTGGGACCTATAGCAATCAGCCCCAGCATTTT. V usage is TRBV20-1 and J usage is TRBJ1-5; D perhaps matches TRBD1 (5 bases). This CDR3 comprises 14 residues. Germline V gene data show CDR1 as DFQATT and CDR2 as SNEGSKA (reference sequence). Trimming stripped 3 bases from V and 0 bases from J, with 9 bases between.

This clonotype was observed at least ten times. For the CDR3, the DNA is TGCAGCGTTGACACCGGGACAGGGGGCCGCTATGGCTACACCTTC. Protein sequence: CSVDTGTGGRYGYTF. This chain joins TRBV29-1 and TRBJ1-2; 12 nucleotides line up with TRBD1. The CDR3 contains 15 residues. Germline V gives CDR1 SQVTM, CDR2 ANQGSEA. Trimming at V came to 3 bases and at J to 4 bases, leaving 6 bases not matched to a gene.

This clonotype showed up just a few times. The chain carries TRBV7-3 and TRBJ2-5; TRBD1 aligns across 7 bases. The tail of the sequence fits TRBJ2-7 better, so the J call may be wrong. This CDR3 contains 15 residues. Germline CDR1 and CDR2: SGHTA and FQGTGA. CDR3 protein: CARPFRPGQSDEQYF. CDR3 DNA sequence: TGTGCCAGGCCCTTCCGACCGGGACAGAGCGACGAGCAGTACTTC.

The sample holds a few counts of this clonotype. The chain carries TRBV7-6 and TRBJ2-5, with D tentatively TRBD1 (5 bases). CDR3 length: 14 residues. The V gene's germline CDR1 is SGHVS and CDR2 FNYEAQ. V lost 5 bases to trimming and J lost 11 bases, with 21 bases between them. CDR3 in DNA: TGTGCCAGCAGCATGGGGCTGCCGGATAATGAGCAGTACTTC. It translates to CASSMGLPDNEQYF.

This clonotype showed up just a few times. This chain connects TRBV7-2 to TRBJ2-3; TRBD1 aligns across 8 bases. This CDR3 contains 16 residues. Germline-derived CDR1 and CDR2 are SGHTA and FQGNSA. Trimming removed 8 bases from V and 0 bases from J; junction bases left unmatched: 10. The CDR3 DNA reads TGTGCCAGCGGACGGGACAGGCGACGAAGCACAGATACGCAGTATTTT. Residues: CASGRDRRRSTDTQYF.

The chain employs TRBV12-3 or TRBV12-4 and TRBJ1-4; D gene unclear. The V gene lost 5 bases and the J gene lost 6 bases, with 16 bases spanning the gap. The CDR3 sequence is 15 residues long. CDR3 sequence reads: CASSPQDGYHEKLFF. The CDR3 DNA follows: TGTGCCAGCAGTCCCCAGGACGGCTACCATGAAAAACTGTTTTTT.

For this clonotype: With a much larger clone just one base away, this may be a read error. The chain carries TRBV5-1 and TRBJ2-1; D is unclear. Germline values: CDR1 SGHRS, CDR2 YFSETQ. The CDR3 loop spans 14 amino acids. Trimming took 3 bases from V and 10 from J, leaving 17 bases between them. CDR3 sequence reads: CASSWVGQVREQFF. The CDR3 DNA sequence: TGCGCCAGCAGCTGGGTTGGCCAGGTTAGGGAGCAGTTCTTC.

This clonotype was seen at least ten times. V usage is TRBV7-2 and J usage is TRBJ2-7; D unclear. CDR3 length equals 14 residues. Looked up from germline, CDR1 is SGHTA and CDR2 is FQGNSA. V lost 1 base and J 5 bases, leaving 12 bases between the germline ends. For the CDR3, the DNA is TGTGCCAGCAGCTTAGGAGTCGCAGGTCACGAGCAGTACTTC. As protein: CASSLGVAGHEQYF.

For the CDR3, the DNA is TGTGCCAGCAGCCGCCCAGGGGCACTAGCGGGGAGGGACAATGAGCAGTTCTTC. Encoded protein: CASSRPGALAGRDNEQFF. This chain uses TRBV7-9 with TRBJ2-1; TRBD2 aligns across 10 bases. The J segment lost 5 bases and the V segment lost 5 bases, leaving 15 bases of the junction unmatched. The CDR3 has 18 residues. The germline V gene has CDR1 SEHNR and CDR2 FQNEAQ (reference sequence). The variable domain in full, with the rest retrieved from reference TRBV7-9 and TRBJ2-1, is DTGVSQNPRHKITKRGQNVTFRCDPISEHNRLYWYRQTLGQGPEFLTYFQNEAQLEKSRLLSDRFSAERPKGSFSTLEIQRTEQGDSAMYLCASSRPGALAGRDNEQFFGPGTRLTVL.

This chain joins TRBV24-1 and TRBJ1-2; D gene unclear. The CDR3 consists of 16 residues. Germline CDR1 and CDR2: KGHDR and SFDVKD. V shed 4 bases and J shed 4 bases, with 18 bases lying between them. The CDR3, as DNA: TGTGCCACCAGTGACCCCGGGCGAGGCGAGTCCTATGGCTACACCTTC. Its protein product is CATSDPGRGESYGYTF.

This clonotype has at least ten counts. Germline is not matched at one junction end, which may reflect a read error. The rearrangement uses TRBV6-4 and TRBJ2-7; TRBD1 might be the D (7 bases). This CDR3 comprises 15 residues. CDR1 is MRHNA and CDR2 is SNTAGT in the germline V gene. The CDR3 DNA is TGTGCCCGCAGTCTGGGGGGACAGTTATACTACGAGCAGTACTTC. Protein product: CARSLGGQLYYEQYF.

This clonotype has more than one count but fewer than ten. The chain is built from TRBV29-1 and TRBJ2-3, with D possibly TRBD2 on 5 matching bases. The CDR3 has 14 amino acids. Germline V gene sequence: CDR1 SQVTM, CDR2 ANQGSEA. Trimming removed 6 bases from V and 3 bases from J, with 16 bases in between. The CDR3 sequence: CSVEGRTQTDTQYF. Here the CDR3 DNA reads TGCAGCGTCGAGGGAAGAACGCAGACAGATACGCAGTATTTT.

This clonotype was picked up a small number of times. One junction end disagrees with the germline gene, perhaps due to a read error. The rearrangement joins TRBV9 to TRBJ1-6; TRBD1 might be the D (6 bases). Germline V gene sequence: CDR1 SGDLS, CDR2 YYNGEE. The length of the CDR3 is 14 residues. CDR3 bases: TGTGCCAGCAGCGCACAGGGCTATAATTCACCCCCCCACTTT. As protein: CASSAQGYNSPPHF.

This clonotype was seen a few times. This rearrangement joins TRBV20-1 to TRBJ2-3; unclear D gene. CDR1 is DFQATT, CDR2 SNEGSKA, per germline (reference sequence). Trimming removed 0 bases from V and 1 base from J, with 11 bases in between. CDR3 size: 15 residues. The CDR3 loop reads CSAREYVARTDTQYF. DNA of the CDR3: TGCAGTGCTAGAGAATACGTTGCGCGCACAGATACGCAGTATTTT.

The chain uses TRBV7-9 and TRBJ2-7, with 10 nucleotides matching TRBD1. The CDR3 spans 16 residues. V shed 5 bases, J shed 0 bases, and the junction held 7 bases outside the gene matches. Germline CDR1 reads SEHNR; CDR2 reads FQNEAQ (reference sequence). The CDR3: CASSGPRTGGSYEQYF. CDR3 nucleotide sequence: TGTGCCAGCAGCGGACCCCGGACAGGGGGCTCCTACGAGCAGTACTTC.

V is TRBV20-1 and J is TRBJ2-1; TRBD2 matches at 10 bases. CDR1 is DFQATT, CDR2 SNEGSKA, per germline (reference sequence). V gave up 4 bases and J gave up 9 bases; unmatched junction bases: 12. CDR3 length: 15 amino acids. The CDR3 nucleotides are TGCAGTGCTACTCTAGCGGGAGCCCTGTTGGGTGAGCAGTTCTTC. Translation gives CSATLAGALLGEQFF.

This clonotype was counted only a few times. The chain carries TRBV5-1 and TRBJ2-7; D not resolved. V lost 2 bases to trimming and J lost 7 bases, with 10 bases between them. The V gene's germline CDR1 is SGHRS and CDR2 YFSETQ. The CDR3 has 12 residues. The CDR3 sequence is CASSFTLGEQYF. The CDR3 coding sequence is TGCGCCAGCAGCTTTACACTGGGTGAGCAGTACTTC.

This clonotype occurred a few times. This chain links TRBV20-1 with TRBJ1-5; TRBD1 might be the D (5 bases). The ends were cut back, 0 bases at V and 9 bases at J, with 15 bases in the middle. Germline V gene lookup returns CDR1 DFQATT and CDR2 SNEGSKA (reference sequence). The CDR3 sequence is 14 residues long. The CDR3 spells CSAREQAPGWPQHF. CDR3 DNA: TGCAGTGCTAGAGAACAGGCCCCCGGTTGGCCCCAGCATTTT.

This chain links TRBV7-3 with TRBJ2-5; perhaps TRBD2 as D (5 bases). The DNA end lines up better with TRBJ2-7; the J call may be wrong. CDR3 size: 14 residues. Germline CDR1 SGHTA, CDR2 FQGTGA. The CDR3 nucleotides are TGTGCCAGCAGCTGGGGAGCGGAAGTAGACGAGCAGTACTTC. It encodes CASSWGAEVDEQYF.

This clonotype was seen a handful of times. This CDR3 is CSARSGQINQPQHF. In DNA, the CDR3 is TGCAGTGCTAGATCGGGACAGATCAATCAGCCCCAGCATTTT. V gene TRBV20-1 combines with J gene TRBJ1-5; 7 bases map to TRBD1. The junction had 4 bases not matched to a gene; V was cut back by 2 bases and J by 3 bases. This CDR3 is built from 14 residues. CDR1 is DFQATT, CDR2 SNEGSKA, per germline (reference sequence).